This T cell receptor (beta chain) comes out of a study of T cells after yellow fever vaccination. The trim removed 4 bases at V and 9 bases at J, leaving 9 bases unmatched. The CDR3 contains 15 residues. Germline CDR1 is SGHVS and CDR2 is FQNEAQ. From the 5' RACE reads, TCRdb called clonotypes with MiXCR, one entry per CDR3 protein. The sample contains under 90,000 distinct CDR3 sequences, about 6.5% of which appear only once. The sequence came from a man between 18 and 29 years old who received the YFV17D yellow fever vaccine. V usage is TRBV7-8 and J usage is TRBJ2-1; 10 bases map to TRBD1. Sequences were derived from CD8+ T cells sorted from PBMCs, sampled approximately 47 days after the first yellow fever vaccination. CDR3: CASSSEGTGASEQFF. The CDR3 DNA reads TGTGCCAGCAGCTCCGAAGGGACAGGGGCGAGTGAGCAGTTCTTC.